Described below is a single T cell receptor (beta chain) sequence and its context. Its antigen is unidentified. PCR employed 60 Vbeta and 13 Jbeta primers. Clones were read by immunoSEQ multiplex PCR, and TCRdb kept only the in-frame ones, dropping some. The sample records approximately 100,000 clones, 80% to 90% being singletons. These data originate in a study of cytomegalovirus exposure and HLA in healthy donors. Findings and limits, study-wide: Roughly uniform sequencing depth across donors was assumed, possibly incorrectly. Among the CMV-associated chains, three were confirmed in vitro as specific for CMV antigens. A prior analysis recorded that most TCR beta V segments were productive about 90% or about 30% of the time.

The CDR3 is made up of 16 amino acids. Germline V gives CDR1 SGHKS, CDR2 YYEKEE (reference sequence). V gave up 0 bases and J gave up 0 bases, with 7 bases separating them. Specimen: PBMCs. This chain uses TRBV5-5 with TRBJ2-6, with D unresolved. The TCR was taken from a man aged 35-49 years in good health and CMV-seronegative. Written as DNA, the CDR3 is TGTGCCAGCAGCTTGGATCCGGGCTCTGGGGCCAACGTCCTGACTTTC. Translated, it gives CASSLDPGSGANVLTF. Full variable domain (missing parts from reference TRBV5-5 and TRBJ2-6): DAGVTQSPTHLIKTRGQQVTLRCSPISGHKSVSWYQQVLGQGPQFIFQYYEKEERGRGNFPDRFSARQFPNYSSELNVNALLLGDSALYLCASSLDPGSGANVLTFGAGSRLTVL.